This T cell receptor beta chain was retrieved from a study of graft-versus-host responses after intestinal transplantation. This CDR3 region has 17 residues. In germline, CDR1 is SEHNR, CDR2 FQNEAQ (reference sequence). V shed 1 base and J 6 bases; nucleotides not matched to a gene: 8. Sequencing was performed with immunoSEQ multiplex PCR; in TCRdb, only in-frame clones are kept and a portion is missing. Seen here are about 21,000 clones, around 92% observed once, and the top ten hold around 46%. This clone was seen a few times. The sequence was obtained from a human patient who received an intestinal transplant, so some T cells may come from the graft donor. Sequencing was performed on PBMCs, taken about 250 days after intestinal transplant. The chain employs TRBV7-9 and TRBJ2-3, with 12 bases lining up with TRBD2. CDR3 nucleotides: TGTGCCAGCAGCTTAGGGCTAGCGGGAGGGCCATGGGATACGCAGTATTTT. Its translation: CASSLGLAGGPWDTQYF.